This T cell receptor beta chain stems from a study of cytomegalovirus exposure and HLA in healthy donors. Study outcomes and limitations: Many donors carried some public TCRs, although rarity characterized most TCR sequences. In a later analysis, specific HLA alleles were associated with about 18,000 TCR beta sequences at a 0.05 false discovery rate.

Trimming stripped 1 base from V and 10 bases from J, with 11 bases between. CDR1 and CDR2 from the germline V gene are LNHDA and SQIVND (reference sequence). There are 14 residues in the CDR3. Researchers ran the PCR with 60 Vbeta and 13 Jbeta primers. Sequencing used immunoSEQ multiplex PCR; TCRdb keeps in-frame clones, though not all of them. This sample has around 96,000 clones, with 64% found just once. Only a few counts were recorded for this clone. Its antigen is undetermined. This clonotype was obtained from a man aged 55 to 70 in good health and CMV-seronegative. The specimen was PBMCs. The J gene is TRBJ1-6, the V gene TRBV19; D might be TRBD1 (5 bases). In DNA, the CDR3 is TGTGCCAGTAGTATAGTGGGTAGGGGCTCACCCCTCCACTTT. It is translated as CASSIVGRGSPLHF.